This TCR beta chain was identified in a study of brain T cells in children with intractable seizures. Study-wide points: Viral specificity was inferred only from CDR3 similarity; HCMV serostatus was unknown.

As regards this clone: Its antigen is not identified.

Stated time point: blood from clinic visit 5 months post-surgery; TSC patient then seizure free. Patients received at least one anti-epileptic drug before surgery. The germline V and J ends were trimmed by 2 bases and 4 bases, with 21 bases remaining between them. Germline V CDR1 and CDR2: SGHVS, FNYEAQ. The CDR3 sequence is 18 residues long. This table comes from immunoSEQ multiplex PCR, and its TCRdb copy is limited to in-frame clones, with some not included. The table lists about 340,000 clones, over 85% of them singletons, with approximately 5% in the top ten. The sequencing here drew on peripheral blood, taken less than 6 months after surgery. This TCR was recovered from a boy younger than two with tuberous sclerosis and intractable seizures. This chain joins TRBV7-6 and TRBJ2-1, with D unclear. This chain's CDR3 is CASSLRYSEPLQYNEQFF. CDR3 nucleotides: TGTGCCAGCAGCTTACGTTATTCAGAGCCGCTCCAATACAATGAGCAGTTCTTC. The full variable domain, completed using reference TRBV7-6 and TRBJ2-1, is GAGVSQSPRYKVTKRGQDVALRCDPISGHVSLYWYRQALGQGPEFLTYFNYEAQQDKSGLPNDRFSAERPEGSISTLTIQRTEQRDSAMYRCASSLRYSEPLQYNEQFFGPGTRLTVL.